These 14 T cell receptor beta chains were all obtained from the same sample, sequenced in a study of T cells in Graves' hyperthyroidism and ophthalmopathy. TCR beta CDR3 region amplification was performed from RNA transcripts. The HTBI primer set drove a first-round RT-PCR of the TCR CDR3. Each CDR3 protein is one row after TCRdb ran MiXCR on the multiplex PCR reads. This table holds about 610,000 distinct CDR3 sequences, 14% to 15% found once. Sequenced sample: blood. The source of these receptors is a woman in her thirties or forties with Graves' ophthalmopathy.

The chain combines TRBV12-3 or TRBV12-4 with TRBJ2-5, with 12 nucleotides matching TRBD2. This CDR3 is built from 15 residues. The ends lost 3 bases at V and 7 bases at J; junction bases unmatched: 6. The CDR3 sequence: CASSFLAGGIGTQYF. The DNA for the CDR3 is TGTGCCAGCAGTTTCCTAGCGGGAGGGATCGGGACCCAGTACTTC.

The chain uses TRBV30 and TRBJ2-7, with D perhaps TRBD2 (5 bases). CDR1 is GTSNPN, CDR2 SVGIG, per germline (reference sequence). This CDR3 is built from 13 residues. V lost 0 bases, J lost 6 bases, and 12 bases lay in between. The CDR3 DNA is TGTGCCTGGAGTGTAGGCACAGAGGGCGAGCAGTACTTC. Amino acids: CAWSVGTEGEQYF.

The rearrangement links TRBV25-1 to TRBJ2-7; unclear D gene. The CDR3 is made up of 12 amino acids. Germline CDR1 and CDR2: MGHDK and SYGVNS. V was shortened by 7 bases and J by 5 bases, with 12 bases between the two germline ends. CDR3 in amino acids: CASTEGRNEQYF. As DNA, the CDR3 is TGTGCCAGCACCGAAGGCAGGAACGAGCAGTACTTC.

This clonotype was found many times. The chain carries TRBV12-3 or TRBV12-4 and TRBJ2-5; 8 nucleotides agree with TRBD1. The length of the CDR3 is 15 residues. The V segment lost 4 bases and the J segment 1 base; nucleotides outside the gene matches: 5. The CDR3 DNA reads as TGTGCCAGCAGTTATGGACAGGGTGGCCAAGAGACCCAGTACTTC. This encodes CASSYGQGGQETQYF.

This clonotype turned up a few times. The chain uses TRBV12-3 or TRBV12-4 and TRBJ2-7; D perhaps matches TRBD1 (6 bases). This CDR3 is 13 amino acids long. V was pared by 6 bases and J by 6 bases, with 15 bases between. The CDR3 coding sequence is TGTGCCAGCAGGGTGACAGGATTAGTCGAGCAGTACTTC. This codes for CASRVTGLVEQYF.

This clonotype was seen many times. V gene TRBV6-2 or TRBV6-3 combines with J gene TRBJ1-1; tentative D call: TRBD1 (5 bases). The CDR3 is 13 residues long. CDR1 is MNHEY and CDR2 is SVGEGT in the germline V gene. The ends were cut back, 7 bases at V and 4 bases at J, with 13 bases in the middle. CDR3 residues: CASKAGGGTEAFF. The CDR3 DNA follows: TGTGCCAGCAAGGCGGGGGGGGGCACTGAAGCTTTCTTT.

V and J are TRBV27 and TRBJ2-2, with TRBD2 matching over 8 bases. After removal of 2 bases from V and 6 bases from J, the junction contained 5 bases not matched to a gene. Germline assignment: CDR1 MNHEY and CDR2 SMNVEV (reference sequence). The CDR3 has 15 amino acids. CDR3 sequence: CASSLSGSAAGELFF. CDR3 sequence (DNA): TGTGCCAGCAGTTTAAGCGGGAGCGCCGCCGGGGAGCTGTTTTTT.

The sample holds many counts of this clonotype. The chain recombines TRBV13 with TRBJ1-2; 10 nucleotides agree with TRBD1. The CDR3 consists of 15 residues. V shed 5 bases, J shed 4 bases, and the junction held 7 bases outside the gene matches. Looked up from germline, CDR1 is PRHDT and CDR2 is FYEKMQ (reference sequence). This chain's CDR3 is CASSRGTGAFYGYTF. The CDR3, as DNA: TGTGCCAGCAGCCGCGGGACAGGGGCCTTCTATGGCTACACCTTC. The full variable domain, completed using reference TRBV13 and TRBJ1-2, is AAGVIQSPRHLIKEKRETATLKCYPIPRHDTVYWYQQGPGQDPQFLISFYEKMQSDKGSIPDRFSAQQFSDYHSELNMSSLELGDSALYFCASSRGTGAFYGYTFGSGTRLTVV.

This clonotype was picked up many times. The chain is built from TRBV19 and TRBJ2-3; D call uncertain. Trimming left V 2 bases short and J 4 bases short, with 13 bases between. Germline V gives CDR1 LNHDA, CDR2 SQIVND (reference sequence). The CDR3 length is 15 residues. Here the CDR3 reads CASSIWLGEADTQYF. The DNA for the CDR3 is TGTGCCAGTAGTATATGGCTCGGTGAAGCAGATACGCAGTATTTT.

This clonotype occurred many times. This chain links TRBV9 with TRBJ2-1; no definite D call. CDR3 size: 17 residues. V was pared by 1 base and J by 3 bases, with 17 bases between. Germline V lookup: CDR1 SGDLS, CDR2 YYNGEE. CDR3 sequence (DNA): TGTGCCAGCAGCGTAACATTATTAGGTTCGATCTACAATGAGCAGTTCTTC. Protein sequence: CASSVTLLGSIYNEQFF.

This clonotype was recorded many times. CDR3 region: CASRRAGVSTDTQYF. Written as DNA, the CDR3 is TGTGCCAGCAGACGAGCGGGGGTGAGCACAGATACGCAGTATTTT. The chain employs TRBV25-1 and TRBJ2-3, with TRBD2 identical over 8 bases. This CDR3 comprises 15 residues. The V segment lost 6 bases and the J segment 0 bases; nucleotides outside the gene matches: 5. The V gene's germline CDR1 is MGHDK and CDR2 SYGVNS.

This clonotype has only a few counts. J is TRBJ2-2 and V is TRBV6-5, with TRBD2 matching 7 bases. This CDR3 is 14 amino acids long. V gave up 2 bases and J gave up 7 bases; unmatched junction bases: 4. Germline CDR1 reads MNHEY; CDR2 reads SVGAGI. This chain's CDR3 is CASSYREEYGELFF. DNA of the CDR3: TGTGCCAGCAGTTACCGGGAGGAATACGGGGAGCTGTTTTTT.

This clonotype was detected a few times. This chain links TRBV28 with TRBJ2-7; unclear D gene. V was pared by 7 bases and J by 5 bases, with 12 bases between. CDR3 size: 12 residues. CDR1 and CDR2 (germline): MDHEN, SYDVKM. The DNA for the CDR3 is TGTGCCAGCACGGGTGGGCTGGACGAGCAGTACTTC. It is translated as CASTGGLDEQYF.

J is TRBJ2-5 and V is TRBV6-2 or TRBV6-3, with no clear D. CDR1 and CDR2 (germline): MNHEY, SVGEGT. This CDR3 is built from 14 residues. The V and J ends lost 5 bases and 6 bases respectively, with 16 bases between them. CDR3 nucleotide sequence: TGTGCCAGCAGTGAGCAGGTTCCGAAAAAGACCCAGTACTTC. Translating gives CASSEQVPKKTQYF.